This entry concerns a single T cell receptor beta chain. Its antigen remains unidentified. The CDR3 loop spans 14 amino acids. Trimming cost V 5 bases and J 6 bases; bases outside gene matches: 6. CDR1 is DFQATT, CDR2 SNEGSKA, per germline (reference sequence). Sample time point: persistent/refractory GD, antithyroid drugs over 5 years with positive TRAb. TCR sequences were obtained from RNA taken from PBMCs. The data are from a study of regulatory T cells in long-lasting Graves disease. Overall study results and limits: With some 2,500 shared public clonotypes, persistent patients exceeded new patients, who shared about a thousand.

Investigators prepared the TCR beta libraries by applying iRepertoire HTBI primers and Arm-PCR of CDR3 regions. Per the original methods: Looking across samples, the authors found roughly 58 TRBV and 14 to 15 TRBJ segments. TCRdb analysed the multiplex PCR reads with MiXCR anew, one entry per CDR3 protein. TCRdb, not the authors, supplied the V and J calls. The sample has some 340,000 distinct CDR3 sequences; roughly 23% are singletons. The TCR sequence derives from a woman between 35 and 50 years old with Graves disease. Sequencing used peripheral blood mononuclear cells (PBMCs), obtained when the disease was refractory, from a patient treated with antithyroid drugs. This chain joins TRBV20-1 and TRBJ2-1, with TRBD2 matching 11 bases. The CDR3 DNA reads TGCAGTGCTTTAACTAGCGGGAGAGGCAATGAGCAGTTCTTC. As protein: CSALTSGRGNEQFF.